This T cell receptor (beta chain) was recovered during a study of cytomegalovirus exposure and HLA in healthy donors. General study points: Associated with HLA alleles at 0.05 false discovery rate in a later analysis were 16,951 TCR beta sequences.

Remarks on this clone: Its antigen remains unidentified.

Both 60 Vbeta primers and 13 Jbeta primers went into the PCR. Only in-frame clones appear in the TCRdb table, and some are missing; sequencing was by immunoSEQ multiplex PCR. The sample carries about 160,000 clones, roughly 70% recorded once. Trimming took off 5 bases at V and 16 bases at J, with 18 bases between the two ends. The V gene's germline CDR1 is SGHTA and CDR2 FQGTGA. CDR3 length: 13 residues. Input material: PBMCs. The receptor was isolated from a woman aged 30 to 39 in good health and CMV-seronegative. The chain is built from TRBV7-3 and TRBJ1-6; D is undetermined. CDR3 residues: CASSLNLYYPLHF. For the CDR3, the DNA is TGTGCCAGCAGCCTAAACCTCTATTACCCGCTCCACTTT.